These 8 T cell receptor beta chains originate from one sample sequenced in a study of T cells in Graves' hyperthyroidism and ophthalmopathy. TCR beta CDR3 region amplification was performed from RNA transcripts. The study used the HTBI primer set for a first-round RT-PCR of the TCR CDR3. A single record per CDR3 protein comes from TCRdb applying MiXCR to the multiplex PCR reads. The sample contains fewer than 600,000 distinct CDR3 sequences, around 15% of which appear only once. What was sequenced was blood. The receptors come from a woman aged 40 to 55 with Graves' hyperthyroidism.

This clonotype was detected ten times or more. The chain couples TRBV28 to TRBJ1-6, with 7 bases matching TRBD1. The germline gives CDR1 MDHEN, CDR2 SYDVKM. Germline trimming cut 5 bases from V and 6 bases from J; bases unmatched to any gene: 7. The CDR3 contains 15 residues. CDR3 sequence (DNA): TGTGCCAGCAGTCTCCCGGGACAGATTAATTCACCCCTCCACTTT. Protein product: CASSLPGQINSPLHF.

This clonotype appeared many times. This rearrangement joins TRBV7-9 to TRBJ2-1; D not resolved. Germline CDR1 reads SEHNR; CDR2 reads FQNEAQ (reference sequence). This CDR3 is built from 12 residues. The V end lost 0 bases, the J end lost 9 bases, and 6 bases lay between the germline ends. The CDR3 nucleotides read TGTGCCAGCAGCTTAGCCCTGCCTGAGCAGTTCTTC. This sequence encodes CASSLALPEQFF.

This clonotype was seen repeatedly, ten times or more. This rearrangement joins TRBV24-1 to TRBJ2-1, with D maybe TRBD2 (6 bases). The germline CDR1 and CDR2 sequences are KGHDR and SFDVKD. The CDR3 sequence is 16 residues long. The ends were cut back, 6 bases at V and 0 bases at J, with 14 bases in the middle. CDR3 amino acids: CATSKVADSSYNEQFF. Written as DNA, the CDR3 is TGTGCCACCAGTAAGGTAGCGGATAGCTCCTACAATGAGCAGTTCTTC.

The table lists this clonotype with many counts. This chain joins TRBV2 and TRBJ2-7; 7 bases are a match to TRBD1. Trimming cost V 3 bases and J 5 bases; bases outside gene matches: 7. Germline V CDR1 and CDR2: SNHLY, FYNNEI. The CDR3 runs 14 residues. CDR3 amino acids: CASSEGQPSDEQYF. In DNA, the CDR3 is TGTGCCAGCAGTGAGGGACAGCCTAGTGACGAGCAGTACTTC.

V is TRBV5-1 and J is TRBJ2-2; 10 bases agree with TRBD1. V trimming: 3 bases; J trimming: 6 bases; junction bases outside the gene matches: 5. Germline assignment: CDR1 SGHRS and CDR2 YFSETQ. The CDR3 runs 15 residues. The CDR3 coding sequence is TGCGCCAGCAGCTCCGGGACAGGGGATGCCGGGGAGCTGTTTTTT. Its protein is CASSSGTGDAGELFF.

This chain links TRBV20-1 with TRBJ2-5; TRBD2 aligns across 14 bases. J lost 4 bases, V lost 1 base, and 8 bases had no gene match. Germline-derived CDR1 and CDR2 are DFQATT and SNEGSKA (reference sequence). This CDR3 is 17 amino acids long. CDR3 coding DNA: TGCAGTGCTAGAGCCATGACTAGCGGGAGGGCTAGAGAGACCCAGTACTTC. Translating gives CSARAMTSGRARETQYF.

The chain carries TRBV5-1 and TRBJ2-1, with a possible D match to TRBD2 (5 bases). The CDR3 consists of 16 residues. Per the germline V gene, CDR1 is SGHRS and CDR2 is YFSETQ. Deletions cut 1 base from V and 0 bases from J, with 11 bases between. The CDR3 protein is CASSLQTGSSYNEQFF. In nucleotides, the CDR3 is TGCGCCAGCAGCTTGCAGACGGGGAGCTCCTACAATGAGCAGTTCTTC.

Only a few counts were recorded for this clonotype. The rearrangement uses TRBV6-1 and TRBJ2-3, with TRBD2 matching over 8 bases. The junction had 7 bases not matched to a gene; V was cut back by 6 bases and J by 2 bases. The germline V gene encodes CDR1 MNHNS and CDR2 SASEGT. The CDR3 consists of 15 residues. CDR3 DNA: TGTGCCAGCAGCCCTGAGCGGGGGAACACAGATACGCAGTATTTT. It codes for CASSPERGNTDTQYF.